One and the same sample provided the 15 T cell receptor beta chains below, sequenced in a study of T cell responses to AZD1222 COVID-19 vaccine. Using immunoSEQ multiplex PCR, the repertoire was profiled, and TCRdb retains in-frame clones only, with some absent. The sample records approximately 160,000 clones, more than 70% being singletons. The sample in question was peripheral blood, obtained on day 0 of MenACWY control vaccination. These receptors all come from an adult in good health.

The rearrangement uses TRBV11-2 and TRBJ2-3, with TRBD2 matching over 16 bases. Unmatched junction bases numbered 10, after V lost 5 bases and J lost 14 bases. CDR3 length equals 15 residues. Germline CDR1 reads SGHAT; CDR2 reads FQNNGV. CDR3 DNA: TGTGCCAGCAGCCGCGAGGGACTAGCGGGAGGGCCCGGGTATTTT. Its translation: CASSREGLAGGPGYF.

The V call is TRBV5-4, the J call TRBJ2-5, with 8 nucleotides matching TRBD1. CDR3 length: 15 residues. Germline lookup yields CDR1 SGHNT and CDR2 YYREEE (reference sequence). Trimming cost V 4 bases and J 4 bases; bases outside gene matches: 9. Written as DNA, the CDR3 is TGTGCCAGCAGCATGTCCAGGGGGCTCCGAGAGACCCAGTACTTC. It specifies CASSMSRGLRETQYF.

On this clone itself: This CDR3 is also generated by other DNA sequences in the sample. The rearrangement uses TRBV6-5 and TRBJ2-5; D possibly corresponds to TRBD2 (5 bases). The CDR3 extends over 14 amino acids. The germline CDR1 and CDR2 sequences are MNHEY and SVGAGI. V lost 2 bases to trimming and J lost 4 bases, with 11 bases between them. The CDR3 DNA sequence: TGTGCCAGCAGTTACGGGCTAGCCGGAGAGACCCAGTACTTC. Protein product: CASSYGLAGETQYF.

The chain combines TRBV7-9 with TRBJ1-1; TRBD1 agrees at 7 bases. Germline loops: CDR1 SEHNR, CDR2 FQNEAQ (reference sequence). The length of the CDR3 is 15 residues. The ends lost 1 base at V and 0 bases at J; junction bases unmatched: 2. CDR3 amino acids: CASSLGDSMNTEAFF. The CDR3 nucleotides are TGTGCCAGCAGCTTAGGGGACAGCATGAACACTGAAGCTTTCTTT.

The V and J genes are TRBV21-1 and TRBJ1-2; TRBD1 is the table's D call, not checked against the DNA. TRBV21-1 is a pseudogene locus. The CDR3 has 15 amino acids. CDR3: CASSNRLHSNYGYTF. CDR3 DNA sequence: TGTGCCAGCAGCAACAGGCTTCACTCTAACTATGGCTACACCTTC.

The chain is built from TRBV2 and TRBJ1-2, with no clear D. CDR1 and CDR2 from the germline V gene are SNHLY and FYNNEI. The CDR3 length is 15 residues. Trimming shortened V by 1 base and J by 8 bases, and 17 bases separated the two germline ends. CDR3 bases: TGTGCCAGCAGTGAAGGGGCAGGAGGGTTCGGAGGCTACACCTTC. Encoded protein: CASSEGAGGFGGYTF.

The rearrangement uses TRBV5-1 and TRBJ2-1, with D hard to call. CDR3 length equals 13 residues. The ends were cut back, 0 bases at V and 10 bases at J, with 11 bases in the middle. CDR1 is SGHRS, CDR2 YFSETQ, per germline. This chain's CDR3 is CASSLAGLPEQFF. The CDR3 bases are TGCGCCAGCAGCTTGGCCGGCCTTCCGGAGCAGTTCTTC.

The J gene is TRBJ2-2, the V gene TRBV2; 8 bases are a match to TRBD1. Germline loops: CDR1 SNHLY, CDR2 FYNNEI. CDR3 length: 15 residues. With V trimmed by 7 bases and J by 3 bases, 7 bases remained unmatched. In nucleotides, the CDR3 is TGTGCCAGCACCTGGACAGGGATGGACACCGGGGAGCTGTTTTTT. Its protein is CASTWTGMDTGELFF.

The genes are TRBV6-5 and TRBJ1-1; D unresolved. The CDR3 runs to 16 residues. Trimming took off 4 bases at V and 1 base at J, with 16 bases between the two ends. Germline loops: CDR1 MNHEY, CDR2 SVGAGI. The CDR3 DNA follows: TGTGCCAGCAGTTCCCGCCCCCCCCCTGGGAACACTGAAGCTTTCTTT. Residues: CASSSRPPPGNTEAFF.

This clone was seen only once. The V call is TRBV19, the J call TRBJ2-7; 11 bases are shared with TRBD2. The CDR3 extends over 16 amino acids. From germline, CDR1 is LNHDA and CDR2 SQIVND (reference sequence). V lost 6 bases and J lost 4; bases outside the gene matches: 11. CDR3 coding DNA: TGTGCCAGTAGCACCTTAGCGGGAGGGCGGGGTTACGAGCAGTACTTC. This encodes CASSTLAGGRGYEQYF.

This chain connects TRBV5-4 to TRBJ1-6; the D gene is possibly TRBD1 (5 bases). V was clipped by 0 bases and J by 7 bases, with 14 bases between them. Germline loops: CDR1 SGHNT, CDR2 YYREEE (reference sequence). This CDR3 is built from 16 residues. The CDR3 bases are TGTGCCAGCAGCTTGGGACCCGGGGGAGGGAATTCACCCCTCCACTTT. Amino acids: CASSLGPGGGNSPLHF.

The V gene is TRBV27, the J gene TRBJ2-3, with D possibly being TRBD1 or TRBD2 (5 bases each). The length of the CDR3 is 15 residues. V lost 6 bases, J lost 2 bases, and 15 bases lay in between. Germline assignment: CDR1 MNHEY and CDR2 SMNVEV (reference sequence). The CDR3 DNA reads TGTGCCAGCAGCCCAGGGACGGCTGCCACAGATACGCAGTATTTT. This gives the protein CASSPGTAATDTQYF.

This clone was picked up one time. CDR3 loop: CASCMRANTGELFF. DNA for the CDR3: TGTGCCAGCTGTATGAGGGCTAACACCGGGGAGCTGTTTTTT. This chain links TRBV2 with TRBJ2-2; possibly TRBD2 for D (5 bases). This CDR3 comprises 14 residues. The germline V and J ends were trimmed by 8 bases and 2 bases, with 12 bases remaining between them. CDR1 is SNHLY, CDR2 FYNNEI, per germline.

CDR3 nucleotides: TGTGCCAGCACCGCTCAGGGACAGGGGGCCCCTGGCGATCAGCCCCAGCATTTT. Its translation is CASTAQGQGAPGDQPQHF. The rearrangement uses TRBV21-1 and TRBJ1-5; no DNA check was done on the table's D call, TRBD1. TRBV21-1 represents a pseudogene. CDR3 length equals 18 residues.

This sequence joins TRBV19 and TRBJ2-7; 7 positions agree with TRBD1. The germline CDR1 and CDR2 sequences are LNHDA and SQIVND (reference sequence). This CDR3 has 14 residues. The junction had 6 bases not matched to a gene; V was cut back by 3 bases and J by 4 bases. CDR3 DNA sequence: TGTGCCAGTAGTATGGGGGACAGCCGGTACGAGCAGTACTTC. Translation gives CASSMGDSRYEQYF.